The entry that follows covers one TCR beta chain sequence. Antigen specificity is unknown. With a much larger clone just one base away, this may be a read error. These data belong to a study of Graves' ophthalmopathy and Graves' hyperthyroidism. Study-level findings and limits: Clonotypes were expanded in thyroid at above 0.001 frequency, and most also appeared in blood.

Ophthalmopathy donors were characterized by moderate-to-severe activity, CAS of at least 3, NOSPECS of at least 4, and duration under 3 months. If patients had other autoimmune diseases, uncontrolled infections, pregnancy or lactation, they were excluded. RNA served as the template for amplifying TCR beta CDR3 regions. The workflow started with a first-round RT-PCR run with HTBI primers and then moved on to a second-round multiplex PCR. TCRdb itself ran the multiplex PCR reads through MiXCR, one entry per CDR3 protein. The data contain under 200,000 distinct CDR3 sequences, about 40% of them seen just once; the ten biggest clones take up roughly 6%. The CDR3 length is 12 residues. The germline CDR1 and CDR2 sequences are LNHDA and SQIVND (reference sequence). The V end was cut by 8 bases, the J end by 4 bases, with 11 bases between.

The V and J genes are TRBV19 and TRBJ1-1; D unclear. This TCR derives from a woman aged 40 to 50 with Graves' ophthalmopathy. What was sequenced was peripheral blood. The CDR3, as DNA: TGTGCCAGTCCTTACGCCTCCACTGAAGCTTTCTTT. Amino acid sequence: CASPYASTEAFF.